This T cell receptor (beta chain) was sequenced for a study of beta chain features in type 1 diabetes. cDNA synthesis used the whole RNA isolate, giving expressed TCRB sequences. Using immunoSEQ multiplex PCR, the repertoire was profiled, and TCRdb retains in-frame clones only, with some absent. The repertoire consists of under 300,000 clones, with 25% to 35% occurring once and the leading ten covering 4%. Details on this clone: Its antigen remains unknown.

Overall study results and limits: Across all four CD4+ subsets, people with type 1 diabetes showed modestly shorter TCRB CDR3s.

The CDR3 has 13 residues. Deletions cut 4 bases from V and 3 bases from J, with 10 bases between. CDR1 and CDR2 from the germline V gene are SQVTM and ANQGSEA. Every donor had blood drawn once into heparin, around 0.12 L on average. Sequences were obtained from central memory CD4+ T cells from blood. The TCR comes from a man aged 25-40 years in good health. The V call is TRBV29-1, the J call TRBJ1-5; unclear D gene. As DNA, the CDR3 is TGCAGCGTTGCGGATGGGAACAATCAGCCCCAGCATTTT. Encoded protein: CSVADGNNQPQHF.